This TCR beta chain emerged from a study of blood T cell repertoires in COVID-19. At the level of the study: The United States, Italy and Spain supplied acute and convalescent COVID-19 samples. PBMCs, B-cell-depleted T cells, or T cells provided the cDNA or gDNA that made up the material.

This table comes from immunoSEQ multiplex PCR, and its TCRdb copy is limited to in-frame clones, with some not included. Of approximately 500,000 clones in the sample, 85% to 90% were seen once. This clone was picked up one time. One Seattle source followed patients from active infection through their disease course. The CDR3 consists of 18 residues. Germline V gene data show CDR1 as MGHRA and CDR2 as YSYEKL. The V gene lost 2 bases and the J gene lost 6 bases, with 26 bases spanning the gap. Sample: peripheral blood. V gene TRBV4-1 combines with J gene TRBJ2-7; the D gene is possibly TRBD1 (5 bases). The TCR sequence derives from a woman in her forties or fifties with COVID-19, enrolled during active disease. CDR3: CASSQQPGGQKSTREQYF. CDR3 sequence (DNA): TGCGCCAGCAGCCAACAACCCGGCGGACAAAAATCGACCCGCGAGCAGTACTTC.